The present TCR beta chain was sequenced within a study of PD-1 blockade in classical Hodgkin lymphoma. TCRdb keeps only in-frame clones here, not all; method: immunoSEQ multiplex PCR. The top ten hold 9.5% to 13% of the sample, which has roughly 7,000 clones, around three fifths seen once. Whole-study results and caveats: A significant rise in TCR diversity by C4D1 was seen for CD4+ but not CD8+ cells. Before treatment, TCR diversity in newly diagnosed patients was reportedly lower than in healthy donors.

As to this clone: Its antigen remains unidentified.

Time point here: cycle 4 day 1 (C4D1), after 6 weeks of nivolumab. Each patient experienced a relapse that followed autologous stem cell transplantation, and brentuximab vedotin exposure varied. CD8+ T cells were isolated from thawed PBMCs by magnetic negative selection. The sample consisted of CD8+ T cells from blood, taken before the fourth cycle of nivolumab. This clonotype was obtained from a human donor with classical Hodgkin lymphoma.

The CDR3 DNA reads TGTGCCAGCAGTTACTTCCCGGGACAGGGGTCCGAGCAGTACTTC. Translating gives CASSYFPGQGSEQYF. The chain joins TRBV28 to TRBJ2-7, with 10 bases identical to TRBD1. The CDR3 contains 15 residues. Germline CDR1 MDHEN, CDR2 SYDVKM. The ends lost 4 bases at V and 6 bases at J; junction bases unmatched: 9.